This is a list of T cell receptor beta chains from one sample in a study of blood T cell repertoires in COVID-19. TCRdb keeps only in-frame clones here, not all; method: immunoSEQ multiplex PCR. The sample contains around 230,000 clones, 86% of which appear only once. The sample taken for sequencing was PBMCs or T cells enriched from blood (not recorded which). The receptors derive from a woman in her 40s with acute COVID-19. The CDR3 runs from the conserved cysteine through the conserved F or W. A D gene is named only where the DNA matches it firmly. A row's size may be missing; if present it is once, few, many or a size class.

d_gene	abundance	j_gene	v_gene	CDR3aa	CDR3nt
TRBD1	many	TRBJ2-1	TRBV7-3	CASSSNRGSYNEQFF	TGTGCCAGCAGCTCCAACAGGGGGTCCTACAATGAGCAGTTCTTC
TRBD2	.	TRBJ2-7	TRBV5-1	CASSLSSGEGLLYEQYF	TGCGCCAGCAGCTTGTCCAGCGGGGAAGGATTACTCTACGAGCAGTACTTC
.	.	TRBJ1-2	TRBV24-1	CATSNQNYGYTF	TGTGCCACCAGTAACCAGAACTATGGCTACACCTTC
TRBD1	.	TRBJ2-7	TRBV5-5	CASSLAGTETYEQYF	TGTGCCAGCAGCTTGGCCGGGACAGAAACCTACGAGCAGTACTTC
.	once	TRBJ2-1	TRBV21-1	CASSDRDREYEQFF	TGTGCCAGCAGCGATCGGGACAGGGAATATGAGCAGTTCTTC
TRBD2	.	TRBJ2-1	TRBV11-2	CASSFQREGHNEQFF	TGTGCCAGCAGCTTTCAACGGGAGGGACACAATGAGCAGTTCTTC
.	.	TRBJ1-3	TRBV11-3	CASSSVGSGNTIYF	TGTGCCAGCAGCTCCGTCGGCTCTGGAAACACCATATATTTT
.	.	TRBJ2-2	TRBV10-3	CAITRATNTGELFF	TGTGCCATCACCAGGGCCACGAACACCGGGGAGCTGTTTTTT
.	.	TRBJ1-5	TRBV19	CASRGHWGNQPQHF	TGTGCCAGTAGAGGACACTGGGGCAATCAGCCCCAGCATTTT
.	.	TRBJ2-1	TRBV4-1	CASSPSPFNEQFF	TGCGCCAGCAGCCCCTCCCCTTTCAATGAGCAGTTCTTC
TRBD2	.	TRBJ2-2	TRBV27	CASSPHTSANTGELFF	TGTGCCAGCAGTCCCCATACTAGCGCGAACACCGGGGAGCTGTTTTTT
.	many	TRBJ2-1	TRBV4-1	CASRVALAYNEQFF	TGCGCCAGCAGGGTAGCGCTAGCCTACAATGAGCAGTTCTTC
TRBD1	once	TRBJ1-6	TRBV5-1	CASSIGTGEESPLHF	TGCGCCAGCAGCATCGGGACAGGGGAGGAATCACCCCTCCACTTT
TRBD1	.	TRBJ2-5	TRBV5-8	CASSPGQAQETQYF	TGTGCCAGCAGCCCGGGACAGGCACAAGAGACCCAGTACTTC
.	.	TRBJ1-5	TRBV19	CASSIGRDRNQPQHF	TGTGCCAGTAGTATCGGGCGGGATCGCAATCAGCCCCAGCATTTT
TRBD1	.	TRBJ2-3	TRBV19	CASSPVRTGEWEDTQYF	TGTGCCAGTAGTCCCGTACGTACAGGGGAGTGGGAAGATACGCAGTATTTT
TRBD1	.	TRBJ2-5	TRBV7-9	CASSIYRGQETQYF	TGTGCCAGCAGCATCTACAGGGGTCAAGAGACCCAGTACTTC
.	.	TRBJ1-1	TRBV21-1	CASSKARDSNTEAFF	TGTGCCAGCAGCAAAGCGAGGGACAGTAACACTGAAGCTTTCTTT
.	.	TRBJ1-6	TRBV5-5	CASSLVPGANSPLHF	TGTGCCAGCAGCTTGGTTCCTGGGGCGAATTCACCCCTCCACTTT
.	few	TRBJ1-3	TRBV15	CATSRELLAGNTIYF	TGTGCCACCAGCAGAGAATTACTGGCTGGAAACACCATATATTTT
.	.	TRBJ1-2	TRBV14	CASSQRTAAGGYTF	TGTGCCAGCAGCCAAAGGACTGCGGCGGGGGGCTACACCTTC
TRBD1	.	TRBJ2-7	TRBV11-2	CASSNRDRGVHEQYF	TGTGCCAGCAGCAACCGGGACAGGGGTGTCCACGAGCAGTACTTC
.	.	TRBJ2-7	TRBV7-9	CASSSSGGTYEQYF	TGTGCCAGCAGCTCCTCCGGGGGAACCTACGAGCAGTACTTC
.	.	TRBJ1-5	TRBV11-3	CASSFPRANQPQHF	TGTGCCAGCAGCTTCCCCAGGGCCAATCAGCCCCAGCATTTT
TRBD1	.	TRBJ2-3	TRBV4-1	CASSPRDRNTDTQYF	TGCGCCAGCAGCCCTCGGGACAGGAACACAGATACGCAGTATTTT
.	.	TRBJ2-6	TRBV11-3	CASSPQGSGANVLTF	TGTGCCAGCAGCCCACAGGGATCCGGGGCCAACGTCCTGACTTTC
TRBD2	.	TRBJ2-3	TRBV5-1	CASSLPSGRAPDTQYF	TGCGCCAGCAGCTTGCCTAGCGGGAGGGCCCCAGATACGCAGTATTTT
.	.	TRBJ2-3	TRBV10-3	CAGRGGGTDTQYF	TGTGCCGGAAGGGGTGGTGGCACAGATACGCAGTATTTT
TRBD1	.	TRBJ1-4	TRBV18	CASSTDREANEKLFF	TGTGCCAGCTCAACGGACAGGGAAGCTAATGAAAAACTGTTTTTT
.	.	TRBJ2-7	TRBV7-2	CASSLVGGYSYEQYF	TGTGCCAGCAGCTTAGTCGGGGGTTACTCCTACGAGCAGTACTTC
.	.	TRBJ2-7	TRBV27	CASSSHRAPYEQYF	TGTGCCAGCAGTTCCCACAGGGCCCCCTACGAGCAGTACTTC
.	.	TRBJ2-1	TRBV13	CASSLIDKINEQFF	TGTGCCAGCAGCCTCATAGACAAGATCAATGAGCAGTTCTTC
TRBD1	.	TRBJ1-1	TRBV6-6	CASSPDRDTEAFF	TGTGCCAGCAGCCCGGACAGGGACACTGAAGCTTTCTTT
.	.	TRBJ1-5	TRBV9	CASSASRGENQPQHF	TGTGCCAGCAGCGCTTCCCGGGGGGAAAATCAGCCCCAGCATTTT
.	.	TRBJ2-1	TRBV21-1	CASSNQGTSNEQFF	TGTGCCAGCAGCAACCAAGGGACTAGCAATGAGCAGTTCTTC
.	.	TRBJ1-5	TRBV6-4	CASSQGSNQPQHF	TGTGCCAGCAGTCAGGGTAGCAATCAGCCCCAGCATTTT
.	.	TRBJ1-1	TRBV3-1/TRBV3-2	CASSQVRVTEAFF	TGTGCCAGCAGCCAAGTCAGGGTCACTGAAGCTTTCTTT
TRBD1	.	TRBJ1-2	TRBV5-1	CASSLAAGGNGYTF	TGCGCCAGCAGCTTGGCGGCAGGGGGCAATGGCTACACCTTC
.	.	TRBJ2-7	TRBV29-1	CSVDRDRIYEQYF	TGCAGCGTGGACCGTGACAGGATCTACGAGCAGTACTTC
TRBD1	.	TRBJ1-6	TRBV19	CASRLSGTELDSPLHF	TGTGCCAGTAGGTTATCAGGGACAGAACTAGACTCACCCCTCCACTTT
TRBD1	.	TRBJ2-7	TRBV18	CASSRVTGGVSYEQYF	TGTGCCAGCTCACGGGTTACAGGGGGCGTGAGTTACGAGCAGTACTTC
.	.	TRBJ2-7	TRBV10-1	CASSEQGAYEQYF	TGCGCCAGCAGTGAACAGGGAGCCTACGAGCAGTACTTC
TRBD2	many	TRBJ2-2	TRBV7-9	CASSTRLAEKDGELFF	TGTGCCAGCAGCACAAGACTAGCGGAGAAAGACGGGGAGCTGTTTTTT